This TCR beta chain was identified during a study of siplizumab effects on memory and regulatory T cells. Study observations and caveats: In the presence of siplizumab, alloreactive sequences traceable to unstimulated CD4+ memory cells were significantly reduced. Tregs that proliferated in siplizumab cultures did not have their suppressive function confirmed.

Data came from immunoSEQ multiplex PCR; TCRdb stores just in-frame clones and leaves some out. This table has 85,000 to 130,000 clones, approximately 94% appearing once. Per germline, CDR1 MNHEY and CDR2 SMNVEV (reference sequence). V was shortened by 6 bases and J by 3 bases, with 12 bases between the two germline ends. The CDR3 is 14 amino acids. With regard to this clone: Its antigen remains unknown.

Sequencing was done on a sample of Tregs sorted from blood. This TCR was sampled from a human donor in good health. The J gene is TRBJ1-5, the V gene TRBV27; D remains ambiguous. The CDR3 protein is CASSFLGYNQPQHF. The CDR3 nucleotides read TGTGCCAGCAGCTTCCTCGGATACAATCAGCCCCAGCATTTT.